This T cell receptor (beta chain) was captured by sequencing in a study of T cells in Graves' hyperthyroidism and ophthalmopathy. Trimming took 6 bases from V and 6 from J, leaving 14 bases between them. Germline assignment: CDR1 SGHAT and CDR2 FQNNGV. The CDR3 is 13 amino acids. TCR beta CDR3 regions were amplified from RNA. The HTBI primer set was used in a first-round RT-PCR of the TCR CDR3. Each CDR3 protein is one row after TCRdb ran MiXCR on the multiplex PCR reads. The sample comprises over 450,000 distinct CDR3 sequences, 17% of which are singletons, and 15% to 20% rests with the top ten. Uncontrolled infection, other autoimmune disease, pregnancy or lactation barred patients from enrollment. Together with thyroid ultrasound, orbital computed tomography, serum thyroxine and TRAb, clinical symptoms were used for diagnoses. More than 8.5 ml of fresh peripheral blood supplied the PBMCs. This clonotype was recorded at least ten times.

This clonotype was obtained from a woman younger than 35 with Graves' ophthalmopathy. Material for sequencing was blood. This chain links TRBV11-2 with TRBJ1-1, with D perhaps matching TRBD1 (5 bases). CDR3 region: CASRQADRPEAFF. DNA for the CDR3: TGTGCCAGCAGACAGGCGGATAGGCCTGAAGCTTTCTTT.